This TCR beta chain appears in the sequencing data of a study of early T cells in non-severe SARS-CoV-2 infection. MiXCR, run by TCRdb on the 5' RACE reads, gives a single entry per CDR3 protein. The sample includes some 96,000 distinct CDR3 sequences, approximately 11% of them seen just once. CDR3 length: 16 residues. V shed 3 bases, J shed 2 bases, and the junction held 4 bases outside the gene matches. Germline V lookup: CDR1 LNHDA, CDR2 SQIVND (reference sequence). This sequence was found in an adult who was a healthcare worker with PCR-confirmed SARS-CoV-2 infection or an uninfected control (not recorded which). Sample: whole blood, taken at baseline. The V gene is TRBV19, the J gene TRBJ2-1; 10 positions match TRBD2. CDR3 sequence reads: CASSILSGGAYNEQFF. For the CDR3, the DNA is TGTGCCAGTAGTATCCTAAGCGGGGGGGCCTACAATGAGCAGTTCTTC.